This passage covers 3 T cell receptor beta chains from one sample sequenced in a study of beta chain features in type 1 diabetes. Expressed TCRB transcripts were sequenced because the entire RNA isolate underwent reverse transcription. Only in-frame clones appear in the TCRdb table, and some are missing; sequencing was by immunoSEQ multiplex PCR. Here the sample spans under 250,000 clones, roughly 13% being singletons. Source material: naive CD4+ T cells from blood. The receptors stem from a woman aged 40 to 50 in good health.

The genes are TRBV7-6 and TRBJ2-3; possibly TRBD1 for D (7 bases). The CDR3 runs 15 residues. Trimming removed 4 bases from V and 2 bases from J, with 13 bases in between. Per germline, CDR1 SGHVS and CDR2 FNYEAQ. The CDR3 loop reads CASSSRGAYTDTQYF. CDR3 DNA: TGTGCCAGCAGCTCCAGGGGGGCTTACACAGATACGCAGTATTTT.

This clone was detected a few times. V and J are TRBV7-9 and TRBJ2-1; a possible D gene is TRBD1 (6 bases). V gave up 5 bases and J gave up 3 bases, with 20 bases separating them. The germline V gene encodes CDR1 SEHNR and CDR2 FQNEAQ (reference sequence). The CDR3 is 17 residues long. DNA for the CDR3: TGTGCCAGCAGCCCAAAGATGACAGGTTCCAACTACAATGAGCAGTTCTTC. It translates to CASSPKMTGSNYNEQFF.

This clone was observed a handful of times. V usage is TRBV27 and J usage is TRBJ2-1; 11 bases are shared with TRBD2. Germline V gene data show CDR1 as MNHEY and CDR2 as SMNVEV (reference sequence). The trim removed 5 bases at V and 9 bases at J, leaving 9 bases unmatched. The CDR3 contains 15 residues. The CDR3 sequence: CASSPLAGGRTEQFF. DNA of the CDR3: TGTGCCAGCAGTCCCCTAGCGGGGGGACGTACTGAGCAGTTCTTC.